This TCR beta chain was captured by sequencing in a study of response to subunit inactivated influenza vaccine. Study findings and constraints: Authors suggested each seasonal flu vaccination may recruit only limited numbers of new T cells.

The CDR3 has 13 residues. Losses at the gene ends were 6 bases for V and 6 bases for J; bases not matched to a gene: 7. TCRdb independently ran MiXCR on the RT-PCR reads; one entry per CDR3 protein. The sample comprises approximately 530,000 distinct CDR3 sequences, approximately 7.8% of which are singletons, and about 12% rests with the top ten. In regard to this clonotype: The antigen is undetermined.

The source material was PBMCs from blood, sampled around 25 months after vaccination. The chain combines TRBV12-3 or TRBV12-4 with TRBJ1-2; TRBD1 agrees at 7 bases. The receptor was isolated from a man aged 50 to 75 who received an inactivated influenza vaccine. CDR3 DNA: TGTGCCAGCAGACCCACAGGGGTGGATGGCTACACCTTC. The encoded protein is CASRPTGVDGYTF.